This is a list of T cell receptor beta chains from one sample in a study of patients and donors after allogeneic stem cell transplantation. Each CDR3 protein is one row after TCRdb ran MiXCR on the RT-PCR reads. The sample lists roughly 200,000 distinct CDR3 sequences; 41% were seen once. The sequenced sample was blood, either unsorted or a sorted T cell fraction (not recorded which). The receptors originated from a human donor who was either an allogeneic HSCT recipient or a stem cell or donor lymphocyte infusion donor (not recorded which). It is not recorded whose cells these are; they may come from a transplant donor. CDR3s include the opening cysteine and the closing phenylalanine or tryptophan. Fields, in order: clone size, V gene, CDR3 protein. Rows may omit the clone size; those that give it use once, few, many or a size class.

clone size: NA; V gene: TRBV20-1; CDR3 protein: CSARDRRLTAGNTIYF
clone size: NA; V gene: TRBV19; CDR3 protein: CASSIDYRSYNEQFF
clone size: few; V gene: TRBV12-3/TRBV12-4; CDR3 protein: CASSFRVNQPQHF
clone size: NA; V gene: TRBV5-1; CDR3 protein: CASSPSGVAVSNTEAFF
clone size: NA; V gene: TRBV27; CDR3 protein: CASSFQTEQYF
clone size: NA; V gene: TRBV4-2; CDR3 protein: CASSQEVAGDIDTQYF
clone size: many; V gene: TRBV12-3/TRBV12-4; CDR3 protein: CASGKTGTNTEAFF
clone size: few; V gene: TRBV12-3/TRBV12-4; CDR3 protein: CASSFTGVSGTEAFF
clone size: few; V gene: TRBV12-3/TRBV12-4; CDR3 protein: CASSASSMGGGDYGYTF
clone size: NA; V gene: TRBV2; CDR3 protein: CASSARPNTEAFF
clone size: NA; V gene: TRBV24-1; CDR3 protein: CATSDRYANEQFF
clone size: NA; V gene: TRBV13; CDR3 protein: CASSLGPHQPQHF
clone size: few; V gene: TRBV29-1; CDR3 protein: CSVDYSRRQETQYF
clone size: NA; V gene: TRBV12-3/TRBV12-4; CDR3 protein: CASSATGGWTEAFF
clone size: few; V gene: TRBV7-9; CDR3 protein: CASSLGPRFGYTF
clone size: NA; V gene: TRBV7-9; CDR3 protein: CASSDRVVQSTEAFF
clone size: NA; V gene: TRBV25-1; CDR3 protein: CASSGEDYVRDGYTF
clone size: NA; V gene: TRBV5-1; CDR3 protein: CASSLGPQNTEAFF
clone size: NA; V gene: TRBV4-2; CDR3 protein: CASSHLDATNEKLFF
clone size: few; V gene: TRBV4-1; CDR3 protein: CASSAGTGATEAFF
clone size: NA; V gene: TRBV5-1; CDR3 protein: CASNRLGPGKTGELFF
clone size: NA; V gene: TRBV12-3/TRBV12-4; CDR3 protein: CASSLAGQGAFQETQYF
clone size: few; V gene: TRBV7-9; CDR3 protein: CASSFERGANEQYF
clone size: NA; V gene: TRBV4-3; CDR3 protein: CASSLLRTDYGYTF
clone size: NA; V gene: TRBV29-1; CDR3 protein: CSVDGVDYGYTF
clone size: NA; V gene: TRBV28; CDR3 protein: CASSPPTANYGYTF
clone size: few; V gene: TRBV18; CDR3 protein: CASSPGPSGNTIYF
clone size: NA; V gene: TRBV12-5; CDR3 protein: CASGLSEGQFF
clone size: NA; V gene: TRBV4-2; CDR3 protein: CASSQDSPVMNTEAFF
clone size: NA; V gene: TRBV2; CDR3 protein: CASSEIGGAGGYTF
clone size: NA; V gene: TRBV29-1; CDR3 protein: CSVEGTSGISSYNEQFF
clone size: NA; V gene: TRBV5-3; CDR3 protein: CARSLQGAQSSYNEQFF
clone size: NA; V gene: TRBV4-3; CDR3 protein: CASSQDRGRPTGELFF
clone size: NA; V gene: TRBV28; CDR3 protein: CASSLWRAAYEQYF
clone size: NA; V gene: TRBV6-2/TRBV6-3; CDR3 protein: CASSYYASGRPLPSYELYF
clone size: NA; V gene: TRBV6-1; CDR3 protein: CATQGSMNTEAFF
clone size: NA; V gene: TRBV7-7; CDR3 protein: CASSTDTGTGNTIYF
clone size: NA; V gene: TRBV5-1; CDR3 protein: CASSIEPGLNNEKLFF
clone size: NA; V gene: TRBV29-1; CDR3 protein: CSVVGSYEQYF
clone size: few; V gene: TRBV12-3/TRBV12-4; CDR3 protein: CASSLGRGENSPLHF
clone size: NA; V gene: TRBV9; CDR3 protein: CASSGTRVPGNTIYF
clone size: NA; V gene: TRBV6-6; CDR3 protein: CASTPGAGYGYTF
clone size: few; V gene: TRBV20-1; CDR3 protein: CSASHGNQPQHF
clone size: NA; V gene: TRBV14; CDR3 protein: CASSLTGAGYTF
clone size: NA; V gene: TRBV7-6; CDR3 protein: CASNLGGNQPQHF
clone size: few; V gene: TRBV5-1; CDR3 protein: CASRYEADYEQYF
clone size: few; V gene: TRBV5-1; CDR3 protein: CASSFGTDKYNEQFF
clone size: NA; V gene: TRBV7-2; CDR3 protein: CASSLVGTANSPLHF
clone size: NA; V gene: TRBV6-5; CDR3 protein: CASSSGSPNEKLFF
clone size: NA; V gene: TRBV7-9; CDR3 protein: CASSSDRGKAFF
clone size: NA; V gene: TRBV12-3/TRBV12-4; CDR3 protein: CASSVLAGGPYEQYF
clone size: NA; V gene: TRBV28; CDR3 protein: CASSAGTQNQPQHF
clone size: NA; V gene: TRBV30; CDR3 protein: CAWRSGVEAFF
clone size: NA; V gene: TRBV12-3/TRBV12-4; CDR3 protein: CASSFRTGLSTDTQYF
clone size: NA; V gene: TRBV19; CDR3 protein: CASSRPGQGYEQYF
clone size: NA; V gene: TRBV6-5; CDR3 protein: CAGTLGGVGNTEAFF
clone size: NA; V gene: TRBV25-1; CDR3 protein: CASSEATGGINGYTF
clone size: NA; V gene: TRBV3-1; CDR3 protein: CASSPPGLAGGLKETQYF
clone size: NA; V gene: TRBV9; CDR3 protein: CASSVDRGLYNEQFF
clone size: few; V gene: TRBV7-2; CDR3 protein: CASSRLAENTGELFF